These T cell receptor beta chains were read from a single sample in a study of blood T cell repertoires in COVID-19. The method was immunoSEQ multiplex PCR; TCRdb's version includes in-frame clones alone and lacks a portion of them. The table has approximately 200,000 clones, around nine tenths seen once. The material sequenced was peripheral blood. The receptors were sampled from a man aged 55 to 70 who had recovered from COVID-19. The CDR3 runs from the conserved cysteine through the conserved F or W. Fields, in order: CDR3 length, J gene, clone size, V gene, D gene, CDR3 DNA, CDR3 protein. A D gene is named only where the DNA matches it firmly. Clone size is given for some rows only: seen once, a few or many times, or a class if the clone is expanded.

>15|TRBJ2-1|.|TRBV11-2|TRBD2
TGTGCCAGCAGCTTAATCAGCGGGGTCGACAATGAGCAGTTCTTC
CASSLISGVDNEQFF
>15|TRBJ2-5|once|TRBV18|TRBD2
TGTGCCAGCTCACCACCAGGTACGGGGGGAGAGACCCAGTACTTC
CASSPPGTGGETQYF
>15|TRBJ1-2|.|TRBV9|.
TGTGCCAGCAGCGAACACGACACCTCGGATGTTCGCTACACCTTC
CASSEHDTSDVRYTF
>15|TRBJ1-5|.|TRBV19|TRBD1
TGTGCCAGTAGTATCGGGGACAGGAGGGGTCAGCCCCAGCATTTT
CASSIGDRRGQPQHF
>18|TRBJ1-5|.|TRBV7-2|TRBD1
TGTGCCAGCAGCTTAGGCTGGGGACAGGGGGTAAGCAATCAGCCCCAGCATTTT
CASSLGWGQGVSNQPQHF
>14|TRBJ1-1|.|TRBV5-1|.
TGCGCCAGCAGCCCCGGGACACCGAACACTGAAGCTTTCTTT
CASSPGTPNTEAFF
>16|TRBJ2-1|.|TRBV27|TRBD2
TGTGCCAGCAGTCCCGGGGCCGGGGGGGGTCGGAATGAGCAGTTCTTC
CASSPGAGGGRNEQFF
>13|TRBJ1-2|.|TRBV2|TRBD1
TGTGCCAGCAGGCCGACAGGGGGCTATGGCTACACCTTC
CASRPTGGYGYTF
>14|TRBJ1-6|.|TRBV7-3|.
TGTGCCAGCAGCATCCACCCAGGGGATTCACCCCTCCACTTT
CASSIHPGDSPLHF
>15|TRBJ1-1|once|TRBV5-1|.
TGCGCCAGCAGCTTTTCCTCACAGATGAACACTGAAGCTTTCTTT
CASSFSSQMNTEAFF
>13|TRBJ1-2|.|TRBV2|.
TGTGCCAGCGGCAAGGGACTCTCCTATGGCTACACCTTC
CASGKGLSYGYTF
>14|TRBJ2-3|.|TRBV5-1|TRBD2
TGCGCCAGCACCGAGCGGGATGGGACAGATACGCAGTATTTT
CASTERDGTDTQYF
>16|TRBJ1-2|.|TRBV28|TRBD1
TGTGCCAGCAGTCCTGGGACAGGGCCGTTTAACTATGGCTACACCTTC
CASSPGTGPFNYGYTF
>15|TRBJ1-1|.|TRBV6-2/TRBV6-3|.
TGTGCCAGCAGTTCCACCGACAGGATACCCACTGAAGCTTTCTTT
CASSSTDRIPTEAFF
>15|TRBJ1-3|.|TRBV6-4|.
TGTGCCAGCATTGCACTCCCGATCTCTGGAAACACCATATATTTT
CASIALPISGNTIYF
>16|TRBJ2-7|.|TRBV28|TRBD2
TGTGCCAGCAGTTCCCCCGCCGCGGGAGAGTCCTACGAGCAGTACTTC
CASSSPAAGESYEQYF
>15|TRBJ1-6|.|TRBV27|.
TGTGCCAGCAGTTTATTACAGGCGAATAATTCACCCCTCCACTTT
CASSLLQANNSPLHF
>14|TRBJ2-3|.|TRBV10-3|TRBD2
TGTGCCATCAGTGAAGGTAGGGAGGGAGATACGCAGTATTTT
CAISEGREGDTQYF
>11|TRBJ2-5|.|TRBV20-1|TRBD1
TGCAGTGCAGGGACAGGGGAGACCCAGTACTTC
CSAGTGETQYF
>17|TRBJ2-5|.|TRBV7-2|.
TGTGCCAGCAGCTTACGATGGGGGGAGGCCGACAGAAAGACCCAGTACTTC
CASSLRWGEADRKTQYF
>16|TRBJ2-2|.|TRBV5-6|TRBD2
TGTGCCAGCAGCTTGGACGTAGCGGGATACACCGGGGAGCTGTTTTTT
CASSLDVAGYTGELFF
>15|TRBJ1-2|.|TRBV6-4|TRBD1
TGTGCCAGCAGTGACCCCGACAGGGGAGTGGACGGCTACACCTTC
CASSDPDRGVDGYTF
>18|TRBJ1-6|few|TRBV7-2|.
TGTGCCAGCAGCTTAGAATGGGCAGCATCGTCCTATAATTCACCCCTCCACTTT
CASSLEWAASSYNSPLHF
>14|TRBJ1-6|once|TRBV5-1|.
TGCGCCAGCAGCTTGGCGGTCTATAATTCACCCCTCCACTTT
CASSLAVYNSPLHF